This T cell receptor (beta chain) was recovered during a study of shared clonotypes between healthy human individuals (dated by TCRdb to 2020 to 2021). A note on the overall study: Two women and a few men aged 18 to 49 years were included in the cohort. For each donor, three plates each were used for CD4 naive and CD4 memory, two plates were used for CD8 naive, and one plate was used for CD8 memory. To estimate repertoire size and how much clonotype sharing occurs between individuals, the study deeply sequenced the blood TCR repertoires of several healthy adults. Libraries were prepared and TCR repertoires were sequenced by different laboratories using diverse techniques, in order to increase sequencing depth and limit assay-specific biases. Between about 0.94 and 8.9 billion PBMCs per donor were obtained by leukapheresis.

Healthy HIV-negative adults with no recently reported acute infections or vaccinations were included as donors. Every donor was a Caucasian adult residing in Nashville, Tennessee, USA. CD4+ T cells were enriched through magnetic negative selection, after which naive cells were positively selected on CD45RA and the remaining negative fraction served as the memory subset. After blood collection by leukapheresis, PBMCs were isolated using Ficoll-Histopaque density gradient centrifugation and then cryopreserved in the vapor phase of liquid nitrogen. Purity and quantity of every magnetically sorted T cell population were checked by analytical flow cytometry. Each sorted fraction had its genomic DNA isolated and then quantified by UV absorbance on a Nanodrop 2000c. As to this clone: The antigen this receptor binds is unknown. Base qualities were left out, and no much larger clone turns up one base away.

CDR1 and CDR2, looked up from the germline V gene, are SGHTA and FQGNSA. V is reduced by 5 bases and J by 5 bases, leaving a spacing of 15 bases between them. The CDR3 goes from the cysteine to the phenylalanine over 14 residues. The CDR3 DNA has 42 bases and is translated from base 1. Study-level results and caveats: Only blood was sampled, and tissue TCR repertoires likely differ from those in blood. Larger estimated clonotype richness was generally found for naive subsets than for memory subsets. Based on pairwise subsampling, the degree of clonotype sharing among donors was expected to be affected by sequencing depth. Sharing across several donors was observed for roughly 5% of naive CD4, over 3% of naive CD8, about 2.3% of memory CD4, and about 0.38% of memory CD8 clonotypes. Because the study included a small number of donors, the genetic and exposure-history diversity represented was limited. Incomplete sequencing was indicated by rarefaction of sorted-subset datasets, despite the large sequencing depth. Higher generation probabilities were observed for clonotypes shared by all four sorted-subset donors than for non-shared clonotypes.

Using the deep immunoSEQ assay, TCR CDR3 regions were amplified from genomic DNA by multiplex PCR. For each cell subset, the extracted genomic DNA was distributed evenly across all wells of several immunoSEQ 96-well plates, and each plate served as one replicate. For sorted subsets, around 200 ng genomic DNA, equal to tens of thousands of T cell genomes, was loaded into each replicate PCR. Purified libraries were quantified with a Qubit 3.0 fluorometer, sized on a Bioanalyzer 2100, and re-quantified with the KAPA Library Quantification kit. Each immunoSEQ 96-well plate was sequenced on its own single-read 150-cycle Illumina NextSeq 550 flow cell. From the authors' description of their analysis: Because the immunoSEQ output held only junctional sequences and lacked quality scores, the filtering could not match the filtering applied to full-length reads. To assign V/J genes and CDR3, sequences were annotated against IMGT germline references using PyIR, a Python wrapper for IgBLAST v1.9. Any read was removed if the V/J assignment was weak (E-value above 1e-6), the CDR3 was missing, or the read contained stop codons, out-of-frame junctions, or ambiguous translated residues. V3J clonotypes were defined as sequences sharing an identical inferred V gene, J gene, and CDR3 amino acid sequence. Percentage overlap between repertoires was calculated by dividing the number of shared unique clonotypes by the size of the smaller repertoire. Three approaches were used to assess repertoire richness: RTK rarefaction, the Chao1 estimator, and Recon v2.1 estimates of unobserved clonotypes. OLGA was used to compute generation probabilities for all TCRbeta clonotypes that the gDNA method yielded from four donors. TCRdb stores this immuneACCESS table with in-frame sequences only. Part of the clones is absent; in the studies checked, under half of the shortfall reflects unresolved V genes, and no reason is known for the rest. That table is the source of V, J and clone size, and D and trimming were worked out from the DNA. Across this sample there are 150,000 to 200,000 clones, with roughly 91% seen only once. The top ten hold around 0.067% of the sample.

The V and J genes are TRBV7-2 and TRBJ2-5; 6 matching bases give a weak D call of TRBD2. The specimen was naive CD4+ T cells sorted from blood. The sample's cell subset or site label, in plain terms: CD45RA+ positively selected. This receptor was taken from a woman aged 25 to 39 in good health. The DNA is as follows: TGTGCCAGCAGCCAGGAGTGGGGGGAGGAGACCCAGTACTTC. Protein translation: CASSQEWGEETQYF.